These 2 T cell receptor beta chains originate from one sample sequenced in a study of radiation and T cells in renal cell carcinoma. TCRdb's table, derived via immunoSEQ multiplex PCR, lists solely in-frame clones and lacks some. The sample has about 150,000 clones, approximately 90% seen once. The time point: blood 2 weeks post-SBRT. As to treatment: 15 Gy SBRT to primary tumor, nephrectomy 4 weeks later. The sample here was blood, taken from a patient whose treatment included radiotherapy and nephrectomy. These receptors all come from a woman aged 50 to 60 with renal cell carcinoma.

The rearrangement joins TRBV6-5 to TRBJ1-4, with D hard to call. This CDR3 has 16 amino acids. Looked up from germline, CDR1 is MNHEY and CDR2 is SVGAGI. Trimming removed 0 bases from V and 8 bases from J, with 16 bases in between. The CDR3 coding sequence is TGTGCCAGCAGTTACTCGAGTAGGCTGCTTGGGGAAAAACTGTTTTTT. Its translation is CASSYSSRLLGEKLFF.

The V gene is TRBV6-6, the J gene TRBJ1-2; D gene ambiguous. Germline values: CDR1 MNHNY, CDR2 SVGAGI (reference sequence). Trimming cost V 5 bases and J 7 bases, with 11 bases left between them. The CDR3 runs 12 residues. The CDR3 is CASSLQSPGYTF. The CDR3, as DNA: TGTGCCAGCAGTCTCCAGAGTCCTGGCTACACCTTC.